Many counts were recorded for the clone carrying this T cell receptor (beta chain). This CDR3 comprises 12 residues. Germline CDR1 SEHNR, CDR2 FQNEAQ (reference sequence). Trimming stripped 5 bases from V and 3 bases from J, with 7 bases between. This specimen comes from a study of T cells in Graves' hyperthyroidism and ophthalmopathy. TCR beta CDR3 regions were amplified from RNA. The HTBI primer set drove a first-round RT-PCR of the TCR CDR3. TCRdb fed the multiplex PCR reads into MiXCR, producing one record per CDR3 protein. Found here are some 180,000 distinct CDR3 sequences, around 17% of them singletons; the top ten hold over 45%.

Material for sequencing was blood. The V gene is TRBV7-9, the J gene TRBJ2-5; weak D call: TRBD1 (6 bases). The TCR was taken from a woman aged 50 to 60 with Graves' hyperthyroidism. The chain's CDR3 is CASSRQEETQYF. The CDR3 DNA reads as TGTGCCAGCAGCCGACAGGAAGAGACCCAGTACTTC.